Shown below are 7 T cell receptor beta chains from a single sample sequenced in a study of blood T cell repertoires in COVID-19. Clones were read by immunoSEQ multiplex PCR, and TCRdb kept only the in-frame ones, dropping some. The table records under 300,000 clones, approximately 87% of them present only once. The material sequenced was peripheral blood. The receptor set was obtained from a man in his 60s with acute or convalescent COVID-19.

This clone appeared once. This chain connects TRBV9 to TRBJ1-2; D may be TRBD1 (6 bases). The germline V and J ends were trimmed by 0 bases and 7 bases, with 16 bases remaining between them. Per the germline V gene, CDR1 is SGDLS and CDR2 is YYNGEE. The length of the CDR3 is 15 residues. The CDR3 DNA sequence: TGTGCCAGCAGCGTAGACGTCATGGGGGCTGGTGGCTACACCTTC. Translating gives CASSVDVMGAGGYTF.

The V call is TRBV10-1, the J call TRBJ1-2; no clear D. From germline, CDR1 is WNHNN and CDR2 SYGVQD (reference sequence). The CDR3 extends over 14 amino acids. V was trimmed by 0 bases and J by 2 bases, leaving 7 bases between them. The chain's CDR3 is CASSESWQNYGYTF. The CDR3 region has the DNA TGCGCCAGCAGTGAGTCGTGGCAGAACTATGGCTACACCTTC.

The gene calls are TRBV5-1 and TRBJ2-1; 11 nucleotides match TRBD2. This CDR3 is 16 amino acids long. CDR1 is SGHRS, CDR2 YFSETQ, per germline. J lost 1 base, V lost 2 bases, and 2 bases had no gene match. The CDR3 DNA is TGCGCCAGCAGCTTAACTAGCGGGAGTTCCTACAATGAGCAGTTCTTC. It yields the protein CASSLTSGSSYNEQFF.

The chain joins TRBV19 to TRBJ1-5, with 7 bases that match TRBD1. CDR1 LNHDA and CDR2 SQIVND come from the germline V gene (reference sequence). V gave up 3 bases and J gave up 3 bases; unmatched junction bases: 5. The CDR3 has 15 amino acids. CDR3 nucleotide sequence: TGTGCCAGTAGTATCCAAGGGGGCCACAATCAGCCCCAGCATTTT. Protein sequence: CASSIQGGHNQPQHF.

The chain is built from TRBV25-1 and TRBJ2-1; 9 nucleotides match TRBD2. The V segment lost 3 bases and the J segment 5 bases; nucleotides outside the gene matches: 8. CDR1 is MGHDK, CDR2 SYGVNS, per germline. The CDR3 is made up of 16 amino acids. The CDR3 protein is CASSEDAGGPHNEQFF. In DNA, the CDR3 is TGTGCCAGCAGTGAGGACGCGGGAGGGCCCCACAATGAGCAGTTCTTC.

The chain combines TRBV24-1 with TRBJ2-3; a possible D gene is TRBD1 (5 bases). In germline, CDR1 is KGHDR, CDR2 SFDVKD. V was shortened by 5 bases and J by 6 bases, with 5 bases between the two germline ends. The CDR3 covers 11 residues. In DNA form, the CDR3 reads TGTGCCACCAGTGCAGGGGATACGCAGTATTTT. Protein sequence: CATSAGDTQYF.

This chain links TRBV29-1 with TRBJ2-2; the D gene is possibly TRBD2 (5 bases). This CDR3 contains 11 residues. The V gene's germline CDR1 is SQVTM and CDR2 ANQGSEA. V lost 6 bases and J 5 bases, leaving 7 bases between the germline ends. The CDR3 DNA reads TGCAGCGTGAGGGAAACCGGGGAGCTGTTTTTT. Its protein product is CSVRETGELFF.